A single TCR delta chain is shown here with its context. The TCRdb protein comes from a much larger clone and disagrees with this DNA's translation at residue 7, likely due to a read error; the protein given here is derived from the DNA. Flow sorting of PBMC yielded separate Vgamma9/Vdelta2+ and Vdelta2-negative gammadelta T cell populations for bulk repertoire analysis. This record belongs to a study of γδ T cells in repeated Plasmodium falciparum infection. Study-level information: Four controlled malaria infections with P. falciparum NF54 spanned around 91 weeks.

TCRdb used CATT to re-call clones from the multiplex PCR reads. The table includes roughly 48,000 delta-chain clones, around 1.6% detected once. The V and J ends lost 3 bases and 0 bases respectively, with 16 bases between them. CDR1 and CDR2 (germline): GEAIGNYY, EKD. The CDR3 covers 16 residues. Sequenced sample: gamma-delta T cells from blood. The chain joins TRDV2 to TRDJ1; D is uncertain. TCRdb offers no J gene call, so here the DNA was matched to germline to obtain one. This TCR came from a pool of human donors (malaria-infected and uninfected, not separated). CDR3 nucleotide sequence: TGTGCCTGTGACGCAATGGGTACGCCGGACACCGATAAACTCATCTTT. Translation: CACDAMGTPDTDKLIF.